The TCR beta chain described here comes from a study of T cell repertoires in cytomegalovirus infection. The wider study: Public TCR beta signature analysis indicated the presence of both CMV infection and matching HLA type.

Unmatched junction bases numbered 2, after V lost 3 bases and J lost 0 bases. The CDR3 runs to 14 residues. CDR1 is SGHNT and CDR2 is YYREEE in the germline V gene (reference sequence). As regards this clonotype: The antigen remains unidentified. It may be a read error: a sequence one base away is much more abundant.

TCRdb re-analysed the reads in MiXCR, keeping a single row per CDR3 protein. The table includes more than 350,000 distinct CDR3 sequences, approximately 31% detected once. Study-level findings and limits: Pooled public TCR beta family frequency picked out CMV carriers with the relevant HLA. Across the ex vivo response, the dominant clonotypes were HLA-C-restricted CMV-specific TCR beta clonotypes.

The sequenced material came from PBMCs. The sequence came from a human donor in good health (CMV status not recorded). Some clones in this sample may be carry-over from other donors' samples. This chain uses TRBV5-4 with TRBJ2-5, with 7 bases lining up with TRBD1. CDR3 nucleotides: TGTGCCAGCAGCTCGGGACAGCACCAAGAGACCCAGTACTTC. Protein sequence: CASSSGQHQETQYF.